The source of this TCR beta chain is a study of T cells in Graves' hyperthyroidism and ophthalmopathy. In this sample, this clonotype turned up many times. Researchers took RNA transcripts and amplified the TCR beta CDR3 regions from them. With the HTBI primer set, the TCR CDR3 went through a first round of RT-PCR. Via MiXCR, TCRdb re-called the multiplex PCR reads, giving one row per CDR3 protein. The sample has 380,000 or so distinct CDR3 sequences; more than 11% are singletons. Trimming shortened V by 3 bases and J by 5 bases, and 6 bases separated the two germline ends. From germline, CDR1 is MDHEN and CDR2 SYDVKM. This CDR3 contains 12 residues.

The rearrangement uses TRBV28 and TRBJ2-3; D is unresolved. This TCR came from a woman under 40 with Graves' hyperthyroidism. Sequencing was carried out using blood. CDR3 sequence reads: CASSLLGDTQYF. CDR3 nucleotides: TGTGCCAGCAGTTTGTTAGGAGATACGCAGTATTTT.